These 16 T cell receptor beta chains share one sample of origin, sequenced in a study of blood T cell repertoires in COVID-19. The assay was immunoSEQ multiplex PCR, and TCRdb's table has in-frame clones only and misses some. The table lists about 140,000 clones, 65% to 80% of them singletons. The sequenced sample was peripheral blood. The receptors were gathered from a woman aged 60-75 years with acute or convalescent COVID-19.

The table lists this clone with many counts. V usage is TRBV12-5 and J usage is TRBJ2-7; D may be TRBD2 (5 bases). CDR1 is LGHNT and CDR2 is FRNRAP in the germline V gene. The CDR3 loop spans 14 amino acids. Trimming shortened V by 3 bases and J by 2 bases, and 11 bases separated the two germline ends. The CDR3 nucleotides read TGTGCTAGTGGTTTAGGCCACGGGACCTACGAGCAGTACTTC. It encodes CASGLGHGTYEQYF.

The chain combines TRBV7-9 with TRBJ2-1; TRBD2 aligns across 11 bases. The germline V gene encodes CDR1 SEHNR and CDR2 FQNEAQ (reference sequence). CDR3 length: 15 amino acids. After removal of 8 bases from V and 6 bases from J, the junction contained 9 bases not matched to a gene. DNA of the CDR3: TGTGCCAGCGGAAGAACTAGCGGGAGTTTCAATGAGCAGTTCTTC. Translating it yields CASGRTSGSFNEQFF.

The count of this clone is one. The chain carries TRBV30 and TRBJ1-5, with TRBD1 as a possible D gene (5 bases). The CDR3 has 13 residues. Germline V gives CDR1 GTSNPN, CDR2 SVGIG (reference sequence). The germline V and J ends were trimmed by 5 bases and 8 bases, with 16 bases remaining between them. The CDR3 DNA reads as TGTGCCTGGGCAGGGCAGGGAAGAGAGCCCCAGCATTTT. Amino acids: CAWAGQGREPQHF. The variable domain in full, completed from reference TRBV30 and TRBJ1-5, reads SQTIHQWPATLVQPVGSPLSLECTVEGTSNPNLYWYRQAAGRGLQLLFYSVGIGQISSEVPQNLSASRPQDRQFILSSKKLLLSDSGFYLCAWAGQGREPQHFGDGTRLSIL.

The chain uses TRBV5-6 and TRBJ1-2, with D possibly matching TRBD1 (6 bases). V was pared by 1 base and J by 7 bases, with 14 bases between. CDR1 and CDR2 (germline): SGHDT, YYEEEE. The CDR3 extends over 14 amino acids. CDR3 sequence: CASSLSRGLSGYTF. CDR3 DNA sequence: TGTGCCAGCAGCTTGAGTAGGGGGTTGAGTGGCTACACCTTC.

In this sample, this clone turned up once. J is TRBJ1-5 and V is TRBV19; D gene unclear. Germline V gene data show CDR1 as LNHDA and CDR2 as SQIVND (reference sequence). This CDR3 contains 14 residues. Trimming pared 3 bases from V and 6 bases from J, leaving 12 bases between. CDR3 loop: CASSILRESQPQHF. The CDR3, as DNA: TGTGCCAGTAGTATTTTGCGGGAAAGTCAGCCCCAGCATTTT.

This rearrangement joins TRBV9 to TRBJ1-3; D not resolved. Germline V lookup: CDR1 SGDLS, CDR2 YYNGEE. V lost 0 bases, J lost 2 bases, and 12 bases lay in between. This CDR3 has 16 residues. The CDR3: CASSVGGRDTGNTIYF. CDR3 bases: TGTGCCAGCAGCGTAGGAGGGAGGGATACTGGAAACACCATATATTTT.

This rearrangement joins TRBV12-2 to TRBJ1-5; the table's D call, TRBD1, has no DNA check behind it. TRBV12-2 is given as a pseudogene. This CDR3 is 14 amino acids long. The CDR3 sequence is CASRFNSPNQPQHF. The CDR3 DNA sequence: TGTGCAAGTCGCTTTAACAGCCCCAATCAGCCCCAGCATTTT.

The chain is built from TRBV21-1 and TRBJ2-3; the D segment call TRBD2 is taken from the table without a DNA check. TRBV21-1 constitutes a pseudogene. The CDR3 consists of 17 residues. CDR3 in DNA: TGTGCCACCATCCAGCCCGGGGTACCCACTCGCACAGATACGCAGTATTTT. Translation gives CATIQPGVPTRTDTQYF.

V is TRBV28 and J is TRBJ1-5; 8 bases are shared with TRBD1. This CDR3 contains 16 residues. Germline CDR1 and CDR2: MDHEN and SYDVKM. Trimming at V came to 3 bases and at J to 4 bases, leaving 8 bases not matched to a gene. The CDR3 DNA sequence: TGTGCCAGCAGTTTGCCGGGACAGGCAGCTAATCAGCCCCAGCATTTT. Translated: CASSLPGQAANQPQHF.

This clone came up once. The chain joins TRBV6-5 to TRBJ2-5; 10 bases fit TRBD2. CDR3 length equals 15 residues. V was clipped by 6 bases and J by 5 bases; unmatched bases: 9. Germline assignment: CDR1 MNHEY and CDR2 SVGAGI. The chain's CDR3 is CASRPSGSFGETQYF. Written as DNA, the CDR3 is TGTGCCAGCAGGCCTAGCGGGAGCTTCGGCGAGACCCAGTACTTC.

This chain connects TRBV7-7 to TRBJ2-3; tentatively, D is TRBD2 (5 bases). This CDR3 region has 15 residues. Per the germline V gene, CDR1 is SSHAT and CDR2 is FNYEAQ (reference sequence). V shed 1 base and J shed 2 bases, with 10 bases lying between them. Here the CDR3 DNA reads TGTGCCAGCAGCTTAGGGCAGAGGGACACAGATACGCAGTATTTT. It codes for CASSLGQRDTDTQYF. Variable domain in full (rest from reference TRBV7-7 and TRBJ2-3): GAGVSQSPRYKVTKRGQDVTLRCDPISSHATLYWYQQALGQGPEFLTYFNYEAQPDKSGLPSDRFSAERPEGSISTLTIQRTEQRDSAMYRCASSLGQRDTDTQYFGPGTRLTVL.

CDR3 bases: TGTGCCAGCAGCTTAAGGGCTAGCGGGAACACCGGGGAGCTGTTTTTT. This translates into CASSLRASGNTGELFF. The V and J genes are TRBV11-2 and TRBJ2-2; 7 bases fit TRBD2. The CDR3 is made up of 16 amino acids. V shed 2 bases, J shed 1 base, and the junction held 4 bases outside the gene matches. Germline assignment: CDR1 SGHAT and CDR2 FQNNGV.

In nucleotides, the CDR3 is TGTGCCAGCAGGGGGACAGGGAGATCATATGGCTACACCTTC. Translating it yields CASRGTGRSYGYTF. This chain connects TRBV6-5 to TRBJ1-2; 9 bases map to TRBD1. This CDR3 contains 14 residues. CDR1 and CDR2 (germline): MNHEY, SVGAGI. J was trimmed by 5 bases and V by 6 bases; bases with no gene match: 7.

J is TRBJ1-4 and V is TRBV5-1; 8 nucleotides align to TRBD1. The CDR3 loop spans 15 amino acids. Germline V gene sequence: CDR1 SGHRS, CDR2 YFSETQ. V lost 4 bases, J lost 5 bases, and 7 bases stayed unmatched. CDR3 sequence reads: CASSGQGVRNEKLFF. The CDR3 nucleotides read TGCGCCAGCAGCGGACAGGGTGTGAGGAATGAAAAACTGTTTTTT.

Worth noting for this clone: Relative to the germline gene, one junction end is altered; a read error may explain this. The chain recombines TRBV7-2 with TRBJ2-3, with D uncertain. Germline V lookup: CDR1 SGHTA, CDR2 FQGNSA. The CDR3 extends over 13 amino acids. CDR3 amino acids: CASSYWAIDPQYF. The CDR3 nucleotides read TGTGCCAGCAGCTACTGGGCCATAGATCCGCAGTATTTT.

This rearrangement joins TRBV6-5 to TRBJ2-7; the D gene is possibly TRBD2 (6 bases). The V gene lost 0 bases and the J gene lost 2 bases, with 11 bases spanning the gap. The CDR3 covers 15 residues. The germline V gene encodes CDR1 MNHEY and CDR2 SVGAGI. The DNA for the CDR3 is TGTGCCAGCAGTTACTCCCGGGACTCAACCTACGAGCAGTACTTC. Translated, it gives CASSYSRDSTYEQYF.